The 14 T cell receptor beta chains below come from one sample, sequenced in a study of T-cell memory formation after mild COVID-19. A single record per CDR3 protein comes from TCRdb applying MiXCR to the 5' RACE reads. The profile covers roughly 250,000 distinct CDR3 sequences, with 16% appearing a single time and approximately 3.5% taken by the ten largest. Specimen: PBMCs or a T cell subset sorted from them (not recorded which). The receptors were sampled from a man aged 18 to 35 who had mild COVID-19 (a few samples of this study predate the infection). Cell type and time point are not known.

CDR3 loop: CASSFGTATNEKLFF. CDR3 coding DNA: TGCGCCAGCAGCTTCGGGACAGCAACTAATGAAAAACTGTTTTTT. The V gene is TRBV5-1, the J gene TRBJ1-4, with 7 bases matching TRBD1. The V segment lost 2 bases and the J segment 0 bases; nucleotides outside the gene matches: 1. The germline gives CDR1 SGHRS, CDR2 YFSETQ. CDR3 length equals 15 residues.

This clonotype has only a few counts. This chain joins TRBV4-3 and TRBJ1-4; 8 bases map to TRBD1. Trimming took 4 bases from V and 4 from J; bases not matched to a gene: 11. CDR3 length: 17 amino acids. Germline V gene data show CDR1 as LGHNA and CDR2 as YSLEER. The CDR3 DNA is TGCGCCAGCAGCCTAGACAGGACAGGGACTTATAATGAAAAACTGTTTTTT. It yields the protein CASSLDRTGTYNEKLFF.

Only a few counts were recorded for this clonotype. The V gene is TRBV6-2 or TRBV6-3, the J gene TRBJ2-3, with D possibly TRBD1 on 6 matching bases. CDR1 is MNHEY, CDR2 SVGEGT, per germline. V shed 6 bases and J shed 11 bases, with 12 bases lying between them. CDR3 length: 11 residues. CDR3 sequence (DNA): TGTGCCAGCAGCCAACAAGGGGGGCAGTATTTT. It encodes CASSQQGGQYF.

This clonotype was seen only a few times. As DNA, the CDR3 is TGTGCCAGCAGCTTAAATGGACAGGGGATATACGAGCAGTACGTC. Protein sequence: CASSLNGQGIYEQYV. The chain joins TRBV7-2 to TRBJ2-7; 9 positions agree with TRBD1. Germline V gene lookup returns CDR1 SGHTA and CDR2 FQGNSA. This CDR3 has 15 residues. V shed 2 bases, J shed 4 bases, and the junction held 6 bases outside the gene matches.

This chain links TRBV2 with TRBJ1-1, with D perhaps TRBD1 (6 bases). V was trimmed by 6 bases and J by 7 bases, leaving 9 bases between them. From germline, CDR1 is SNHLY and CDR2 FYNNEI. The CDR3 is made up of 11 amino acids. As DNA, the CDR3 is TGTGCCAGCAGAGGACAGATTGAAGCTTTCTTT. It yields the protein CASRGQIEAFF.

This clonotype appeared a few times. The J gene is TRBJ2-1, the V gene TRBV7-2, with 9 positions matching TRBD2. Germline CDR1 is SGHTA and CDR2 is FQGNSA. This CDR3 has 17 residues. J gave up 0 bases and V 5 bases, and 8 bases lay outside the gene matches. CDR3 nucleotide sequence: TGTGCCAGCAGCGTAAGCGGGGGGCCCCGCTCCTACAATGAGCAGTTCTTC. Translating it yields CASSVSGGPRSYNEQFF.

The chain joins TRBV18 to TRBJ1-1; TRBD1 agrees at 7 bases. The CDR3 loop spans 15 amino acids. CDR1 is KGHSH, CDR2 LQKENI, per germline. The ends lost 3 bases at V and 0 bases at J; junction bases unmatched: 4. The CDR3 region has the DNA TGTGCCAGCTCACCCAGGGGGGTCTTGAACACTGAAGCTTTCTTT. Residues: CASSPRGVLNTEAFF.

The chain links TRBV2 to TRBJ2-3, with no clear D. Per the germline V gene, CDR1 is SNHLY and CDR2 is FYNNEI. V lost 5 bases, J lost 1 base, and 16 bases lay in between. This CDR3 is 16 amino acids long. Here the CDR3 DNA reads TGTGCCAGCAGTTTGCCTTTTGGGGTTGGCACAGATACGCAGTATTTT. Translating gives CASSLPFGVGTDTQYF.

This clonotype was detected a few times. The CDR3 DNA is TGTGCCAGCAGTGAAGAAGGGGCACGTCATGAAGCTTTCTTT. Its protein product is CASSEEGARHEAFF. The chain has TRBV6-1 and TRBJ1-1, with D perhaps TRBD1 (5 bases). Trimming removed 1 base from V and 7 bases from J, with 13 bases in between. The CDR3 runs 14 residues. Germline V gene sequence: CDR1 MNHNS, CDR2 SASEGT.

In this sample, this clonotype turned up many times. The V and J genes are TRBV5-4 and TRBJ1-1; TRBD1 agrees at 7 bases. V was pared by 2 bases and J by 5 bases, with 6 bases of the junction left unmatched. The germline V gene has CDR1 SGHNT and CDR2 YYREEE (reference sequence). CDR3 length: 14 residues. The CDR3 protein is CASSLQGSGTEAFF. As DNA, the CDR3 is TGTGCCAGCAGCTTACAGGGGTCGGGTACTGAAGCTTTCTTT.

The chain is built from TRBV15 and TRBJ2-3, with a possible D match to TRBD1 (6 bases). Per the germline V gene, CDR1 is LNHNV and CDR2 is YYDKDF (reference sequence). Trimming removed 0 bases from V and 4 bases from J, with 11 bases in between. The CDR3 contains 15 residues. The CDR3 loop reads CATSRDKKGADTQYF. In DNA, the CDR3 is TGTGCCACCAGCAGAGATAAGAAGGGGGCAGATACGCAGTATTTT.

This clonotype came up many times. The rearrangement joins TRBV10-3 to TRBJ2-1, with 8 bases that match TRBD1. The CDR3 contains 15 residues. V dropped 10 bases and J dropped 6; count of bases not matched to a gene: 14. The germline CDR1 and CDR2 sequences are ENHRY and SYGVKD. The CDR3 DNA sequence: TGTGCCACCGGGGAAGCAGGGGGCCCGTTCAATGAGCAGTTCTTC. Translation gives CATGEAGGPFNEQFF.

In its sample, this clonotype was seen a few times. The chain combines TRBV20-1 with TRBJ2-3; no clear D gene. The germline V gene has CDR1 DFQATT and CDR2 SNEGSKA (reference sequence). This CDR3 has 15 residues. Trimming left V 3 bases short and J 2 bases short, with 15 bases between. This CDR3 reads CSASTASWHTDTQYF. CDR3 DNA: TGCAGTGCTAGTACAGCCTCCTGGCACACAGATACGCAGTATTTT.

The chain employs TRBV6-6 and TRBJ2-7; tentatively, D is TRBD1 (6 bases). Trimming removed 4 bases at V and 3 bases at J, with 13 bases between. CDR3 length equals 14 residues. Germline CDR1 and CDR2: MNHNY and SVGAGI (reference sequence). The CDR3 DNA sequence: TGTGCCAGCAGTTGGACCGCAGGGGTCTACGAGCAGTACGTC. Its protein product is CASSWTAGVYEQYV.